This paragraph reports one T cell receptor beta chain. Its antigen is currently not known. Base qualities are not recorded, but no much larger clone differs from it by a single base. The sample belongs to a study of PD-L1 blockade in urothelial cancer (dated by TCRdb to 2017 to 2019). For the wider study: All patients started therapy around 2014 and received atezolizumab 1,200 mg intravenously every 3 weeks. Durable clinical benefit was defined as a progression-free survival longer than 6 months, and TCR features were additionally tested against progression-free survival and overall survival. About 85% of the roughly 29 patients were males with bladder-origin urothelial cancer, and about two thirds of the roughly 30 reported a prior smoking history. TCR sequencing covered pretreatment tumor samples and matched, serially collected peripheral blood taken before and after atezolizumab treatment. Blood samples were analyzed at two time points: 3 weeks after treatment start (second dose) and 6 weeks after treatment start. The study, an exploratory multi-omic analysis, examined somatic, immune and clinical correlates of response to PD-L1 blockade with atezolizumab in urothelial cancer. In the same patients who had TCR sequencing, pretreatment tumors also underwent whole exome sequencing and RNA sequencing. Pretreatment blood TCR-seq was available for around 29 patients, at least one posttreatment blood collection was obtained for 25 or so patients, and tumor TCR-seq was available for 25 or so patients. Blood samples gave median yields of around 140,000 T cells and 80,000 or so unique TCRs, along with a median clonality of around 0.08. An ECOG performance status of 0 or 1 was recorded for the patients, and 0 to 3 prior chemotherapy regimens had been received by the patients. Several patients reached durable clinical benefit, while some 19 patients did not. What the research found in general, with its limitations: Greater expansion of tumor-associated TCR clones in peripheral blood 3 weeks after the start of treatment was observed in patients with durable benefit (n ≈ 22, p = 0.022). Because the sample size was small (n ≈ 30) and many of the analyses were exploratory, the results are meant to be hypothesis-generating. Improved progression-free and overall survival was found to be associated with pretreatment peripheral blood TCR clonality below the median.

What the time point label conveys for this sample: pretreatment peripheral blood. The cohort comprised 30 or so patients with locally advanced or metastatic urothelial carcinoma treated at Memorial Sloan Kettering on a trial protocol. Peripheral blood mononuclear cells were collected from each patient pretreatment and during treatment, giving between 1 and 8 total time points per patient. The Qiagen DNeasy Blood extraction kit was used to purify genomic DNA from total PBMCs and tumor samples. PBMCs were collected pretreatment and during treatment and were isolated and stored as previously described. Via the germline V gene, CDR1 is MNHNS and CDR2 SASEGT. The CDR3 runs 17 amino acids, cysteine and phenylalanine included. The read is trimmed to its CDR3 DNA, 51 bases read in frame from base 1. Compared with germline, V lacks 3 bases and J lacks 1 base; bases without a gene match: 3. To estimate absolute template abundance from read counts, synthetic TCR analog templates were spiked into each PCR. The immunoSEQ assay used bias-controlled V and J gene primers to amplify TCRbeta CDR3 regions from genomic DNA. Sequencing of rearranged TCRbeta segments was done at approximately 20X coverage. In the original analysis: Sequencing errors were corrected by clustering, and CDR3s were annotated against IMGT so that V, D and J genes could be assigned. Out-of-frame and stop-codon sequences were excluded, and only productive TCRbeta rearrangements were used in downstream analyses. To compute clonality, Shannon entropy was normalized by the log of the number of unique productive sequences and then subtracted from one. Fisher's exact test with Benjamini-Hochberg correction, at a threshold of adjusted p below 0.01, was used to find clones that differed between time points or between blood and tumor. TCRdb retrieved this table from immuneACCESS and kept in-frame rearrangements only. Not all clones are present; in checked studies, unresolved V genes account for under half, and no reason is known for the remainder. Clonal size and the V and J genes are those of that table, whereas D and trimming came from the DNA. The sample has approximately 51,000 clones on record, 86% of them singletons. The ten biggest clones cover roughly 20% of the sample.

This clonotype originated in a man aged 60 to 75 with urothelial cancer. The V and J genes are TRBV6-1 and TRBJ2-2; TRBD2 lines up with 12 middle nucleotides. Specimen: PBMCs, collected around atezolizumab (anti-PD-L1) treatment. In nucleotides, the sequence is TGTGCCAGCAGTGAGACTAGCGGGAGAGGGAACACCGGGGAGCTGTTTTTT. This gives the protein CASSETSGRGNTGELFF.